A selection of T cell receptor beta chains follows, all from one sample in a study of cytomegalovirus exposure and HLA in healthy donors. The protocol was immunoSEQ multiplex PCR, while the TCRdb copy is restricted to in-frame clones and leaves out a portion. The repertoire holds 200,000 or so clones, with roughly 84% as singletons. Sequencing used PBMCs. Receptors were obtained from a girl in the first two years of life in good health and CMV-seronegative. Each CDR3 is given with its conserved first and last residue. The D gene is left open where the match is weak. For some rows the clone size is stated as once, few or many, or as a class when expanded; others skip it.

v_call: TRBV7-9; cdr3_length: 19; j_call: TRBJ2-6; clone_size: few; d_call: TRBD1; cdr3_nt: TGTGCCAGCAGCTTAAGTCTGGACAGGGTCTTCTCTGGGGCCAACGTCCTGACTTTC; cdr3_aa: CASSLSLDRVFSGANVLTF
v_call: TRBV5-4; cdr3_length: 17; j_call: TRBJ1-1; clone_size: .; d_call: TRBD1; cdr3_nt: TGTGCCAGCAGCTCCGTAACAGGGGCGGCGGCGAACACTGAAGCTTTCTTT; cdr3_aa: CASSSVTGAAANTEAFF
v_call: TRBV11-2; cdr3_length: 14; j_call: TRBJ2-3; clone_size: .; d_call: .; cdr3_nt: TGTGCCAGCAGCTCCCGGACTAGCACAGATACGCAGTATTTT; cdr3_aa: CASSSRTSTDTQYF
v_call: TRBV9; cdr3_length: 19; j_call: TRBJ1-2; clone_size: once; d_call: TRBD1; cdr3_nt: TGTGCCAGCAGTCGCGAAAGATCCGGGACAGGCCCATCTAACTATGGCTACACCTTC; cdr3_aa: CASSRERSGTGPSNYGYTF
v_call: TRBV4-1; cdr3_length: 15; j_call: TRBJ1-6; clone_size: .; d_call: TRBD1; cdr3_nt: TGCGCCAGCAGCCAAGAGAGGCAGGGGGCTTCACCCCTCCACTTT; cdr3_aa: CASSQERQGASPLHF
v_call: TRBV15; cdr3_length: 17; j_call: TRBJ1-2; clone_size: .; d_call: .; cdr3_nt: TGTGCCACCAGCAGAGAAGGGATGCTACGGGGGGCTGGGGGCTACACCTTC; cdr3_aa: CATSREGMLRGAGGYTF
v_call: TRBV5-1; cdr3_length: 15; j_call: TRBJ2-1; clone_size: .; d_call: .; cdr3_nt: TGCGCCAGCAGCTCTCGACAGAACTCCTACAATGAGCAGTTCTTC; cdr3_aa: CASSSRQNSYNEQFF
v_call: TRBV18; cdr3_length: 16; j_call: TRBJ2-2; clone_size: .; d_call: TRBD2; cdr3_nt: TGTGCCAGCTCCGGGAGGCTAGCGGAGAACACCGGGGAGCTGTTTTTT; cdr3_aa: CASSGRLAENTGELFF
v_call: TRBV5-1; cdr3_length: 16; j_call: TRBJ2-5; clone_size: .; d_call: TRBD2; cdr3_nt: TGCGCCAGCAGCTTTTCACTAGCGGGAGGACGGGAGACCCAGTACTTC; cdr3_aa: CASSFSLAGGRETQYF
v_call: TRBV6-5; cdr3_length: 15; j_call: TRBJ2-7; clone_size: .; d_call: TRBD2; cdr3_nt: TGTGCCAGCAGTCCCAGCGGGGGGAGATCCTACGAGCAGTACTTC; cdr3_aa: CASSPSGGRSYEQYF
v_call: TRBV6-5; cdr3_length: 15; j_call: TRBJ2-5; clone_size: once; d_call: TRBD1; cdr3_nt: TGTGCCAGCAGTTGGGCAGGGGGCAGCCAAGAGACCCAGTACTTC; cdr3_aa: CASSWAGGSQETQYF
v_call: TRBV10-3; cdr3_length: 14; j_call: TRBJ2-7; clone_size: .; d_call: TRBD1; cdr3_nt: TGTGCCATCAGTGGGACAGGGGGGTTGTACGAGCAGTACTTC; cdr3_aa: CAISGTGGLYEQYF
v_call: TRBV10-2; cdr3_length: 15; j_call: TRBJ2-4; clone_size: .; d_call: TRBD2; cdr3_nt: TGCGCCAGCAGTGGCTCTAGCGGGGGTTTGGACATTCAGTACTTC; cdr3_aa: CASSGSSGGLDIQYF
v_call: TRBV18; cdr3_length: 13; j_call: TRBJ2-7; clone_size: .; d_call: .; cdr3_nt: TGTGCCAGCTCACCAGCCGAACTCCGGGAACAGTACTTC; cdr3_aa: CASSPAELREQYF
v_call: TRBV7-9; cdr3_length: 14; j_call: TRBJ1-5; clone_size: few; d_call: TRBD1; cdr3_nt: TGTGCCAGCAGCACCCAGGGGGCTAGGCAGCCCCAGCATTTT; cdr3_aa: CASSTQGARQPQHF
v_call: TRBV18; cdr3_length: 18; j_call: TRBJ2-1; clone_size: .; d_call: TRBD2; cdr3_nt: TGTGCCAGCTCCCCTTACCCCAAAAGCGGGGGGGCCTACAATGAGCAGTTCTTC; cdr3_aa: CASSPYPKSGGAYNEQFF
v_call: TRBV4-1; cdr3_length: 17; j_call: TRBJ2-3; clone_size: .; d_call: .; cdr3_nt: TGCGCCAGCAGCCAAGATCCGCCCTGGGGCCTCACAGATACGCAGTATTTT; cdr3_aa: CASSQDPPWGLTDTQYF
v_call: TRBV2; cdr3_length: 16; j_call: TRBJ2-1; clone_size: .; d_call: .; cdr3_nt: TGTGCCAGCAGTTCAAGATACGACTACCCTTACAATGAGCAGTTCTTC; cdr3_aa: CASSSRYDYPYNEQFF
v_call: TRBV7-9; cdr3_length: 17; j_call: TRBJ1-3; clone_size: .; d_call: .; cdr3_nt: TGTGCCAGCAGCCCTGCACCCGGACAGCTGTATGGAAACACCATATATTTT; cdr3_aa: CASSPAPGQLYGNTIYF
v_call: TRBV25-1; cdr3_length: 13; j_call: TRBJ1-1; clone_size: .; d_call: TRBD1; cdr3_nt: TGTGCCAGCAGAGGACAGGGAGACACTGAAGCTTTCTTT; cdr3_aa: CASRGQGDTEAFF
v_call: TRBV4-1; cdr3_length: 12; j_call: TRBJ2-1; clone_size: .; d_call: .; cdr3_nt: TGCGCCAGCAGCCAGAGGACAAATGAGCAGTTCTTC; cdr3_aa: CASSQRTNEQFF
v_call: TRBV19; cdr3_length: 15; j_call: TRBJ2-7; clone_size: .; d_call: TRBD2; cdr3_nt: TGTGCCAGTAGTATAGAAGGGACTAACTCCTACGAGCAGTACTTC; cdr3_aa: CASSIEGTNSYEQYF
v_call: TRBV6-4; cdr3_length: 13; j_call: TRBJ2-2; clone_size: .; d_call: TRBD1; cdr3_nt: TGTGCCAGCAAAGGGACAGGGGCCGGGGAGCTGTTTTTT; cdr3_aa: CASKGTGAGELFF
v_call: TRBV25-1; cdr3_length: 15; j_call: TRBJ1-4; clone_size: few; d_call: .; cdr3_nt: TGTGCCAGCAGTGAACCGGGGGGCTATGGTGAAAAACTGTTTTTT; cdr3_aa: CASSEPGGYGEKLFF
v_call: TRBV19; cdr3_length: 13; j_call: TRBJ1-5; clone_size: .; d_call: TRBD1; cdr3_nt: TGTGCCAGCGGACAGGGTAGCAATCAGCCCCAGCATTTT; cdr3_aa: CASGQGSNQPQHF
v_call: TRBV28; cdr3_length: 12; j_call: TRBJ1-1; clone_size: .; d_call: TRBD1; cdr3_nt: TGTGCCAGCAATACAGGGGGCACTGAAGCTTTCTTT; cdr3_aa: CASNTGGTEAFF
v_call: TRBV11-3; cdr3_length: 13; j_call: TRBJ2-5; clone_size: .; d_call: .; cdr3_nt: TGTGCCAGCAGCTTAGGAGGCGACGAGACCCAGTACTTC; cdr3_aa: CASSLGGDETQYF